These 28 T cell receptor beta chains came from one sample sequenced in a study of cytomegalovirus exposure and HLA in healthy donors. Both 60 Vbeta primers and 13 Jbeta primers went into the PCR. Profiled with immunoSEQ multiplex PCR; TCRdb holds only in-frame clones, not every one. The sample includes roughly 120,000 clones, approximately 73% of them seen just once. Material: PBMCs. All receptors derive from a man aged 55 to 69 in good health and CMV-seropositive.

This clone was detected only a few times. The genes are TRBV6-5 and TRBJ1-5; D is unresolved. Germline assignment: CDR1 MNHEY and CDR2 SVGAGI. This CDR3 is built from 15 residues. Trimming removed 4 bases at V and 2 bases at J, with 12 bases between. The CDR3 sequence: CASSLGEVGNQPQHF. The DNA for the CDR3 is TGTGCCAGCAGTTTGGGTGAGGTTGGCAATCAGCCCCAGCATTTT.

The CDR3 DNA sequence: TGTGCCAGCAGCTCCGGGACACTTAGCAATCAGCCCCAGCATTTT. This gives the protein CASSSGTLSNQPQHF. This chain links TRBV7-9 with TRBJ1-5, with D possibly being TRBD1 (6 bases). Germline assignment: CDR1 SEHNR and CDR2 FQNEAQ (reference sequence). The V end lost 4 bases, the J end lost 0 bases, and 10 bases lay between the germline ends. CDR3 size: 15 residues. Using reference TRBV7-9 and TRBJ1-5 for the parts outside the CDR3, the full variable domain is DTGVSQNPRHKITKRGQNVTFRCDPISEHNRLYWYRQTLGQGPEFLTYFQNEAQLEKSRLLSDRFSAERPKGSFSTLEIQRTEQGDSAMYLCASSSGTLSNQPQHFGDGTRLSIL.

On this clone itself: A read error may account for a junction end that differs from germline. V usage is TRBV7-9 and J usage is TRBJ2-7; D possibly corresponds to TRBD2 (5 bases). The CDR3 has 14 amino acids. Germline-derived CDR1 and CDR2 are SEHNR and FQNEAQ (reference sequence). The CDR3 is CSSSPGRGPYEQYF. The CDR3 DNA reads as TGTTCCAGCAGCCCCGGACGCGGGCCCTACGAGCAGTACTTC.

The chain carries TRBV30 and TRBJ2-2, with D maybe TRBD1 (6 bases). Germline loops: CDR1 GTSNPN, CDR2 SVGIG (reference sequence). V lost 1 base to trimming and J lost 7 bases, with 10 bases between them. CDR3 length equals 13 residues. DNA for the CDR3: TGTGCCTGGAGTGCCACAGGGATCGGGGAGCTGTTTTTT. Its protein is CAWSATGIGELFF.

The chain uses TRBV5-8 and TRBJ2-3, with a possible D match to TRBD1 (5 bases). CDR3 size: 15 residues. Germline CDR1 and CDR2: SGHTS and YDEGEE. Deletions cut 3 bases from V and 4 bases from J, with 15 bases between. The CDR3 sequence is CASSWIYRGADTQYF. The CDR3 DNA follows: TGTGCCAGCAGCTGGATATATAGGGGTGCAGATACGCAGTATTTT.

The V and J genes are TRBV11-2 and TRBJ2-1; perhaps TRBD2 as D (5 bases). The germline V gene encodes CDR1 SGHAT and CDR2 FQNNGV. The V and J ends lost 4 bases and 15 bases respectively, with 19 bases between them. This CDR3 region has 13 residues. The CDR3 spells CASSSDSVASRFF. As DNA, the CDR3 is TGTGCCAGCAGCTCCGATTCGGTGGCTAGCCGGTTCTTC.

The rearrangement uses TRBV4-2 and TRBJ2-3; 7 bases align to TRBD2. Trimming removed 4 bases from V and 4 bases from J; junction bases left unmatched: 14. This CDR3 comprises 17 residues. CDR1 is LGHNA, CDR2 YNFKEQ, per germline. CDR3 protein: CASSLQEAAGEADTQYF. The CDR3 coding sequence is TGTGCCAGCAGCCTCCAGGAAGCGGCGGGAGAAGCAGATACGCAGTATTTT.

The chain links TRBV25-1 to TRBJ2-5; tentatively, D is TRBD2 (6 bases). V was trimmed by 2 bases and J by 5 bases, leaving 9 bases between them. From germline, CDR1 is MGHDK and CDR2 SYGVNS. CDR3 length: 13 residues. CDR3 in amino acids: CASSEAGRETQYF. The CDR3 nucleotides read TGTGCCAGCAGTGAAGCGGGGCGGGAGACCCAGTACTTC.

The CDR3 nucleotides read TGTGCCAGCAGTGAACAGGGACTAGCCGACAATGAGCAGTTCTTC. This encodes CASSEQGLADNEQFF. V usage is TRBV6-1 and J usage is TRBJ2-1; TRBD2 matches at 9 bases. Trimming at V came to 2 bases and at J to 5 bases, leaving 4 bases not matched to a gene. This CDR3 comprises 15 residues. Germline assignment: CDR1 MNHNS and CDR2 SASEGT.

This clone was counted between two and nine times. The rearrangement links TRBV7-9 to TRBJ1-1, with a tentative D call TRBD1 (5 bases). Trimming removed 6 bases from V and 12 bases from J, with 17 bases in between. CDR1 SEHNR and CDR2 FQNEAQ come from the germline V gene (reference sequence). This CDR3 spans 12 amino acids. In DNA form, the CDR3 reads TGTGCCAGCAGTCCTTCAGGGAGGAGGACTTTCTTT. It codes for CASSPSGRRTFF. The whole variable domain, remainder taken from reference TRBV7-9 and TRBJ1-1, is DTGVSQNPRHKITKRGQNVTFRCDPISEHNRLYWYRQTLGQGPEFLTYFQNEAQLEKSRLLSDRFSAERPKGSFSTLEIQRTEQGDSAMYLCASSPSGRRTFFGQGTRLTVV.

This clone was observed a handful of times. V gene TRBV5-5 combines with J gene TRBJ1-1; 7 nucleotides agree with TRBD1. Germline V gene lookup returns CDR1 SGHKS and CDR2 YYEKEE (reference sequence). Trimming took 1 base from V and 8 from J; bases not matched to a gene: 11. CDR3 length equals 15 residues. The CDR3 is CASSLQAALQGEAFF. CDR3 nucleotides: TGTGCCAGCAGCTTGCAAGCGGCCCTACAGGGGGAAGCTTTCTTT.

This clone was recorded a few times. The chain uses TRBV5-1 and TRBJ1-1; a possible D gene is TRBD1 (5 bases). The germline V gene has CDR1 SGHRS and CDR2 YFSETQ. The CDR3 spans 14 residues. V was clipped by 0 bases and J by 3 bases, with 9 bases between them. The CDR3 sequence: CASSLEPGHTEAFF. In DNA form, the CDR3 reads TGCGCCAGCAGCTTGGAGCCAGGGCACACTGAAGCTTTCTTT. The full variable domain, completed using reference TRBV5-1 and TRBJ1-1, is KAGVTQTPRYLIKTRGQQVTLSCSPISGHRSVSWYQQTPGQGLQFLFEYFSETQRNKGNFPGRFSGRQFSNSRSEMNVSTLELGDSALYLCASSLEPGHTEAFFGQGTRLTVV.

A note on this clone: A junction boundary mismatches the germline segment, possibly from a read error. This chain connects TRBV10-3 to TRBJ2-3, with unresolved D. The CDR3 extends over 15 amino acids. CDR1 is ENHRY, CDR2 SYGVKD, per germline. CDR3 DNA: TGTGCCGTCAGGAATCCAGTATCTAGCACAGATACGCAGTATTTT. It specifies CAVRNPVSSTDTQYF.

The rearrangement uses TRBV7-2 and TRBJ1-6; TRBD1 matches at 9 bases. In germline, CDR1 is SGHTA, CDR2 FQGNSA. The V segment lost 1 base and the J segment 7 bases; nucleotides outside the gene matches: 2. This CDR3 has 15 amino acids. The DNA of the CDR3 is TGTGCCAGCAGCTTAGAGGGACAGGGCAATTCACCCCTCCACTTT. This translates into CASSLEGQGNSPLHF.

This clone has only a few counts. This chain joins TRBV18 and TRBJ2-7; a weak D match, TRBD2 (7 bases). Between the trimmed V and J ends, which lost 3 bases and 5 bases, there was a span of 17 bases. Germline V gives CDR1 KGHSH, CDR2 LQKENI. There are 15 residues in the CDR3. The CDR3 DNA sequence: TGTGCCAGCTCACCCGGGGGGCCGGGGTTGAACGAGCAGTACTTC. It yields the protein CASSPGGPGLNEQYF.

The rearrangement links TRBV11-1 to TRBJ2-3, with 8 bases lining up with TRBD1. Looked up from germline, CDR1 is SGHAT and CDR2 is FQDESV (reference sequence). V was pared by 2 bases and J by 1 base, with 5 bases of the junction left unmatched. The CDR3 extends over 16 amino acids. In DNA, the CDR3 is TGTGCCAGCAGCTTACTTCAGGGGGCAGGCACAGATACGCAGTATTTT. It yields the protein CASSLLQGAGTDTQYF.

The gene calls are TRBV10-3 and TRBJ2-7; D is perhaps TRBD1 (6 bases). Trimming took off 6 bases at V and 5 bases at J, with 17 bases between the two ends. The CDR3 covers 14 residues. CDR1 and CDR2 from the germline V gene are ENHRY and SYGVKD. In DNA, the CDR3 is TGTGCCATCAGGCAGGGGAATTCGGCAGACGAGCAGTACTTC. This codes for CAIRQGNSADEQYF.

This sequence joins TRBV29-1 and TRBJ2-3; 9 nucleotides line up with TRBD1. Trimming at V came to 1 base and at J to 1 base, leaving 6 bases not matched to a gene. In germline, CDR1 is SQVTM, CDR2 ANQGSEA. The CDR3 is made up of 16 amino acids. The CDR3 nucleotides are TGCAGCGTTGAAGGTACAGGGGGCGTCGGCACAGATACGCAGTATTTT. It codes for CSVEGTGGVGTDTQYF.

This clone has a single count. J is TRBJ2-1 and V is TRBV5-1; tentatively, D is TRBD2 (6 bases). Per the germline V gene, CDR1 is SGHRS and CDR2 is YFSETQ. V lost 2 bases, J lost 9 bases, and 18 bases lay in between. The CDR3 totals 15 residues. The CDR3 protein is CASSLRSGEVGEQFF. As DNA, the CDR3 is TGCGCCAGCAGCTTAAGAAGTGGGGAGGTAGGTGAGCAGTTCTTC.

In this sample, this clone turned up a few times. The V and J genes are TRBV10-3 and TRBJ2-5; TRBD2 might be the D (5 bases). CDR3 length: 13 amino acids. V gave up 7 bases and J gave up 5 bases, with 14 bases separating them. The V gene's germline CDR1 is ENHRY and CDR2 SYGVKD. CDR3 bases: TGTGCCATCACCTATTCTCCGGGGGAGACCCAGTACTTC. The encoded protein is CAITYSPGETQYF.

This clone was detected many times. This chain joins TRBV6-5 and TRBJ1-1; D gene uncertain. CDR1 is MNHEY and CDR2 is SVGAGI in the germline V gene. V dropped 6 bases and J dropped 3 bases, with 11 bases sitting between them. CDR3 length equals 13 residues. The CDR3 region is CASRKLEDTEAFF. The CDR3, as DNA: TGTGCCAGCAGGAAACTGGAGGACACTGAAGCTTTCTTT.

This clone was found once. The CDR3 is CASSPDSRVSYEQYF. CDR3 DNA: TGTGCCAGCTCACCGGACAGCCGAGTCTCCTACGAGCAGTACTTC. The chain is built from TRBV18 and TRBJ2-7, with a possible D match to TRBD1 (6 bases). This CDR3 comprises 15 residues. Trimming left V 3 bases short and J 0 bases short, with 12 bases between. The V gene's germline CDR1 is KGHSH and CDR2 LQKENI.

The V gene is TRBV28, the J gene TRBJ2-7; a weak D match, TRBD1 (5 bases). Trimming stripped 8 bases from V and 1 base from J, with 12 bases between. Germline V lookup: CDR1 MDHEN, CDR2 SYDVKM. CDR3 length: 13 amino acids. The CDR3 DNA sequence: TGTGCCAGCGGGGCAGGTTATTCCTACGAGCAGTACTTC. Its translation: CASGAGYSYEQYF.

This CDR3 reads CASSSSGARTDTQYF. The CDR3 DNA reads as TGTGCCAGCAGTTCTAGCGGAGCTCGCACAGATACGCAGTATTTT. V usage is TRBV7-8 and J usage is TRBJ2-3; TRBD2 aligns across 7 bases. The V and J ends lost 6 bases and 1 base, in that order; junction bases with no gene match: 7. The CDR3 contains 15 residues. Germline values: CDR1 SGHVS, CDR2 FQNEAQ.

This clone was found a few times. The gene calls are TRBV5-4 and TRBJ2-3; 9 positions agree with TRBD2. The CDR3 is 15 residues long. Germline loops: CDR1 SGHNT, CDR2 YYREEE (reference sequence). The V gene end was trimmed by 4 bases and the J gene end by 4 bases; junction bases not matched to a gene: 7. Here the CDR3 DNA reads TGTGCCAGCAGCCCGCGGGGGGGCCTGTCAGATACGCAGTATTTT. Translation: CASSPRGGLSDTQYF.

The chain combines TRBV4-1 with TRBJ2-2; 7 bases are shared with TRBD2. CDR1 is MGHRA and CDR2 is YSYEKL in the germline V gene. The CDR3 contains 16 residues. The J segment lost 1 base and the V segment lost 4 bases, leaving 6 bases of the junction unmatched. Here the CDR3 reads CASSPTGTMNTGELFF. The CDR3 DNA sequence: TGCGCCAGCAGCCCCACCGGGACTATGAACACCGGGGAGCTGTTTTTT.

V is TRBV4-1 and J is TRBJ2-7; 9 bases are shared with TRBD2. V gave up 3 bases and J gave up 6 bases; unmatched junction bases: 6. The CDR3 is 14 amino acids. Germline V gene sequence: CDR1 MGHRA, CDR2 YSYEKL. The CDR3 DNA sequence: TGCGCCAGCAGCCACCGAGCGGGGGGAGGCGAGCAGTACTTC. Translation gives CASSHRAGGGEQYF.

The chain uses TRBV18 and TRBJ1-1; no clear D. Germline CDR1 reads KGHSH; CDR2 reads LQKENI. Trimming took 8 bases from V and 0 from J, leaving 16 bases between them. The CDR3 length is 15 residues. The CDR3 DNA reads TGTGCCAGCCCTTCCACGCCAAACATGAACACTGAAGCTTTCTTT. Its protein is CASPSTPNMNTEAFF.